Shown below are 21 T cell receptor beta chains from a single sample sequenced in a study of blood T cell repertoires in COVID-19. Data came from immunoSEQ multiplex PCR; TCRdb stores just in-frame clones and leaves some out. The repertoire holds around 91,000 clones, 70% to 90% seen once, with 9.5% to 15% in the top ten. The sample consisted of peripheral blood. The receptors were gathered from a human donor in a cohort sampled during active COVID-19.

This CDR3 reads CASKYYANTGELFF. In DNA, the CDR3 is TGTGCCAGCAAATACTACGCGAACACCGGGGAGCTGTTTTTT. The gene calls are TRBV6-5 and TRBJ2-2; D gene ambiguous. With 7 bases removed from V and 0 bases from J, the gap between germline ends came to 9 bases. The CDR3 is 14 amino acids. CDR1 MNHEY and CDR2 SVGAGI come from the germline V gene.

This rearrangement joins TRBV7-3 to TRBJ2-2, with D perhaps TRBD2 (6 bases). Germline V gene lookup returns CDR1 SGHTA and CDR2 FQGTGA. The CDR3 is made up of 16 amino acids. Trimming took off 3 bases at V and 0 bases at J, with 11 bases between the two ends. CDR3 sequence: CASSFDGGPNTGELFF. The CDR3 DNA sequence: TGTGCCAGCAGCTTTGACGGAGGGCCGAACACCGGGGAGCTGTTTTTT.

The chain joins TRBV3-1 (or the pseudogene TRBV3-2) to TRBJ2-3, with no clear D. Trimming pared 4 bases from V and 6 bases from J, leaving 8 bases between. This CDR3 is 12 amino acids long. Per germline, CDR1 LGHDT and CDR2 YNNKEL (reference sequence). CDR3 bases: TGTGCCAGCAGCCCAAACGAGGATACGCAGTATTTT. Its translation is CASSPNEDTQYF.

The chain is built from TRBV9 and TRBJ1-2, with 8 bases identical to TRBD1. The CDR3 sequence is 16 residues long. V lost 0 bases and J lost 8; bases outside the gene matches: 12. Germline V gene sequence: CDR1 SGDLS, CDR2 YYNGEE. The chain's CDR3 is CASSVGGGDRPFGYTF. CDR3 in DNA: TGTGCCAGCAGCGTAGGAGGTGGGGACAGGCCATTCGGCTACACCTTC.

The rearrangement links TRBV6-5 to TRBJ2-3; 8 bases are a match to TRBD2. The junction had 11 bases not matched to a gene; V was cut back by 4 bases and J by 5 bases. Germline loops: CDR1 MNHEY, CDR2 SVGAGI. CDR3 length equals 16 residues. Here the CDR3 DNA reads TGTGCCAGCAGTTTCGACGGGGGGGCAGGTGGAGATACGCAGTATTTT. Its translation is CASSFDGGAGGDTQYF.

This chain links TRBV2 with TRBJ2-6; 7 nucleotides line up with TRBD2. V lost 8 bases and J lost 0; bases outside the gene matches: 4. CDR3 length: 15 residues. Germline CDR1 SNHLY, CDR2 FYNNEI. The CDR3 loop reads CASSRGVSGANVLTF. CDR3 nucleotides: TGTGCCAGCTCCCGGGGGGTCTCTGGGGCCAACGTCCTGACTTTC.

The CDR3: CASSLTAGGPDTQYF. CDR3 DNA: TGTGCCAGCAGCTTAACAGCGGGGGGGCCAGATACGCAGTATTTT. V and J are TRBV11-1 and TRBJ2-3; 10 bases are shared with TRBD2. This CDR3 has 15 amino acids. Germline trimming cut 2 bases from V and 4 bases from J; bases unmatched to any gene: 3. Germline V gene lookup returns CDR1 SGHAT and CDR2 FQDESV (reference sequence).

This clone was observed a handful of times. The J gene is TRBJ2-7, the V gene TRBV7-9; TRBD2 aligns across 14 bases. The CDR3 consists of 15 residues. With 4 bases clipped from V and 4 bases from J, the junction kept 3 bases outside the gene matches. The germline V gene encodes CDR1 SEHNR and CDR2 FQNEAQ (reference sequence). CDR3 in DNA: TGTGCCAGCAGCTCAGGACTAGCGGGGGGTTACGAGCAGTACTTC. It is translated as CASSSGLAGGYEQYF.

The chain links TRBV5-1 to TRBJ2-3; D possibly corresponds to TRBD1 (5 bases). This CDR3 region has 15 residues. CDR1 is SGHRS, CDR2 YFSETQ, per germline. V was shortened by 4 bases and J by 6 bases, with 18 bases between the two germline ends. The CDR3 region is CASSRQGLEMDTQYF. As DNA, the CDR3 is TGCGCCAGCAGCCGCCAGGGCCTCGAGATGGATACGCAGTATTTT.

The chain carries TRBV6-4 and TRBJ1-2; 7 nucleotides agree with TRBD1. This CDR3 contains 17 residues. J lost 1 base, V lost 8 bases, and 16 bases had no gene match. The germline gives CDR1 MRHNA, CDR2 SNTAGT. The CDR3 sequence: CASRPIRLTGRNYGYTF. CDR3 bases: TGTGCCAGCCGACCTATCCGGTTGACAGGGCGTAACTATGGCTACACCTTC.

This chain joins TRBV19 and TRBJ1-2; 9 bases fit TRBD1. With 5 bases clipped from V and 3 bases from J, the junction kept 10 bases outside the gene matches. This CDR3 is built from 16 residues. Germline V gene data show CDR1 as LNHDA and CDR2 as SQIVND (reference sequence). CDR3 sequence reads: CASSPHVGQGDYGYTF. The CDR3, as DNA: TGTGCCAGTAGTCCCCACGTGGGACAGGGCGACTATGGCTACACCTTC.

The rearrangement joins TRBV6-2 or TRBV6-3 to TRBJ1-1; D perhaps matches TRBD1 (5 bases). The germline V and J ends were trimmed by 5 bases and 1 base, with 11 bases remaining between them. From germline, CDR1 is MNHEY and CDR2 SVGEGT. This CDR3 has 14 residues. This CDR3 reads CASSRDSWNTEAFF. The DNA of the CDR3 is TGTGCCAGCAGTCGGGACTCCTGGAACACTGAAGCTTTCTTT.

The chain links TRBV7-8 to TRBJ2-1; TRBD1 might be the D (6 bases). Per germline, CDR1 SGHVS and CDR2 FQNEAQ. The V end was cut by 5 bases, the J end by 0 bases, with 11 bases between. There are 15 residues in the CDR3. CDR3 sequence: CASSETGSSYNEQFF. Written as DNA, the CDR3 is TGTGCCAGCAGCGAAACAGGGAGCTCCTACAATGAGCAGTTCTTC. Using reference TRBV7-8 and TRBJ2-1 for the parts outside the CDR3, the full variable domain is GAGVSQSPRYKVAKRGQDVALRCDPISGHVSLFWYQQALGQGPEFLTYFQNEAQLDKSGLPSDRFFAERPEGSVSTLKIQRTQQEDSAVYLCASSETGSSYNEQFFGPGTRLTVL.

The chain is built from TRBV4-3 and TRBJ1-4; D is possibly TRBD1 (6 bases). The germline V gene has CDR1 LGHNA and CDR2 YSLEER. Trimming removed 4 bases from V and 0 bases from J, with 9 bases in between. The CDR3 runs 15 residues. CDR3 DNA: TGCGCCAGCAGCCGATACAGGGCAACTAATGAAAAACTGTTTTTT. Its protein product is CASSRYRATNEKLFF.

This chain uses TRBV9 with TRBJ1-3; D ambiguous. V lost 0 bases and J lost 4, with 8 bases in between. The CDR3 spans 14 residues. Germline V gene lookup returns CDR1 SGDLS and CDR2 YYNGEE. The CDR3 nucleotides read TGTGCCAGCAGCGTAGGTACATTCGGAAACACCATATATTTT. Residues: CASSVGTFGNTIYF.

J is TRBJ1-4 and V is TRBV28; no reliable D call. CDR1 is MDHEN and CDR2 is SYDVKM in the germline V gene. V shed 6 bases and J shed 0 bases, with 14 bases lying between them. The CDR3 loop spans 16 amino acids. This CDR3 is CASSGSFLATNEKLFF. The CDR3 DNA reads TGTGCCAGCAGCGGTTCTTTCCTTGCAACTAATGAAAAACTGTTTTTT.

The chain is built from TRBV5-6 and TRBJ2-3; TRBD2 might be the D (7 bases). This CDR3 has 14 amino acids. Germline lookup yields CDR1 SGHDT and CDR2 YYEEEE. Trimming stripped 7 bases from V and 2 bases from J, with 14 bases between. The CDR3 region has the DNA TGTGCCAGCGTGGTGCGGGGGCTCACAGATACGCAGTATTTT. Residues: CASVVRGLTDTQYF.

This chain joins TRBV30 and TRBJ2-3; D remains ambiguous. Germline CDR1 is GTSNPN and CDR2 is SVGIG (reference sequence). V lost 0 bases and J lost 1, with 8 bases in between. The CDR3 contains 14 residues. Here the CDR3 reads CAWSVVFRTDTQYF. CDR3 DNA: TGTGCCTGGAGTGTTGTCTTCCGCACAGATACGCAGTATTTT.

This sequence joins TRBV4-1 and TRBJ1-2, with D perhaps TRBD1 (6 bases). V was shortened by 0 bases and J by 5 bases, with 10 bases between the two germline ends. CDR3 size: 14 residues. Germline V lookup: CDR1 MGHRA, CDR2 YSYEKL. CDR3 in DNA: TGCGCCAGCAGCCAAGAACGACAGGCGTATGGCTACACCTTC. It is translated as CASSQERQAYGYTF.

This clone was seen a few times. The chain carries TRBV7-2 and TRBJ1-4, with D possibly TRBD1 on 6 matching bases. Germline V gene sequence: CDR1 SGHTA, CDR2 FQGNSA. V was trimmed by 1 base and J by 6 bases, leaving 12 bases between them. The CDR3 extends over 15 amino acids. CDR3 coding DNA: TGTGCCAGCAGCTTAGGTTCCAGGGGTTATGAAAAACTGTTTTTT. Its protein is CASSLGSRGYEKLFF.

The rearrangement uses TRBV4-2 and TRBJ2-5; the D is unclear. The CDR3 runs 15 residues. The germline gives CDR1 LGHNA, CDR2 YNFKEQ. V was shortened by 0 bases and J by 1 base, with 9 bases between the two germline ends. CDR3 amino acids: CASSQDRGGQETQYF. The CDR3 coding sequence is TGTGCCAGCAGCCAAGATCGAGGTGGCCAAGAGACCCAGTACTTC.